A selection of T cell receptor beta chains follows, all from one sample in a study of metastatic and nonmetastatic thyroid tumors. MiXCR re-clonotyped the PCR reads for TCRdb. Seen here are 7,000 to 8,500 clones, approximately 33% observed once, and the top ten hold about 20%. What was sequenced was tumor tissue. The receptors originated from a female donor with papillary thyroid cancer or a benign thyroid nodule (not recorded which). Some clones in this sample may be carry-over from other donors' samples. The CDR3 runs from the conserved cysteine through the conserved F or W. The D gene is left open where the match is weak. The size entry is marked missing in some rows and otherwise reads once, few, many or a size class.

.	TRBV5-1	TRBJ2-2	.	TGCGCCAGCAGCTTGGCGGCGGGCCTCACTCGGGGCACCGGGGAGCTGTTTTTT	CASSLAAGLTRGTGELFF
.	TRBV5-1	TRBJ1-2	many	TGCGCCAGCAGCCCTGTTGGGGGTCTCCCTGGGGATGGCTACACCTTC	CASSPVGGLPGDGYTF
TRBD1	TRBV28	TRBJ1-2	large	TGTGCCAGCAGACCCGACAGGGTTCTCTCCCCCTTTGACTATGGCTACACCTTC	CASRPDRVLSPFDYGYTF
.	TRBV6-1	TRBJ1-2	few	TGTGCCAGCAGCCCTGGGACGCACGCTAACTATGGCTACACCTTC	CASSPGTHANYGYTF
.	TRBV6-4	TRBJ1-1	few	TGTGCCAGCAGTGCCAAGCCTGGGGGTACTGAAGCTTTCTTT	CASSAKPGGTEAFF
TRBD1	TRBV6-1	TRBJ2-1	.	TGTGCCAGCAGTGCCGGGACAGGCCTGAGCTCCTACAATGAGCAGTTCTTC	CASSAGTGLSSYNEQFF
.	TRBV5-8	TRBJ2-1	medium-sized	TGTGCCAGCAGCTTAAGGGAGCGGAATGAGCAGTTCTTC	CASSLRERNEQFF
.	TRBV7-2	TRBJ1-4	.	TGTGCCAGCAGCTTAGCTGGGGGCTGGGGAGTTGAAAAACTGTTTTTT	CASSLAGGWGVEKLFF
TRBD2	TRBV6-2/TRBV6-3	TRBJ2-7	.	TGTGCCAGCAGTTACCCAGCGACTAGCGGGAGCCCCCATAGCTCCTACGAGCAGTACTTC	CASSYPATSGSPHSSYEQYF
.	TRBV5-1	TRBJ2-7	.	TGCGCCAGCAGCTTATCAGTCCAGGTCTACGAGCAGTACTTC	CASSLSVQVYEQYF
.	TRBV11-2	TRBJ2-1	.	TGTGCCAGCAGCTTAGGTGGGGGTCTCTACAATGAGCAGTTCTTC	CASSLGGGLYNEQFF
.	TRBV28	TRBJ2-2	.	TGTGCCAGCAGGTGGAGGCAGGGGAGGTCCGGGGAGCTGTTTTTT	CASRWRQGRSGELFF
TRBD1	TRBV11-2	TRBJ1-2	.	TGTGCCAGCAGGTCACTACAGGGGACGCTCTATGGCTACACCTTC	CASRSLQGTLYGYTF
.	TRBV30	TRBJ1-2	medium-sized	TGTGCCTGGAGCCGACTTGATTCCGACTATGGCTACACCTTC	CAWSRLDSDYGYTF
.	TRBV2	TRBJ1-3	few	TGTGCCAGCAGTGAAGGTTCCACCTCTGGAAACACCATATATTTT	CASSEGSTSGNTIYF
.	TRBV27	TRBJ2-4	medium-sized	TGTGCCAGCAGTGAGGGGGGCGGGAACATTCAGTACTTC	CASSEGGGNIQYF
TRBD1	TRBV6-1	TRBJ2-7	.	TGTGCCAGCAGAACTACCCCTTGGACAGGGGAGGACGAGCAGTACTTC	CASRTTPWTGEDEQYF
TRBD1	TRBV20-1	TRBJ1-1	once	TGCAGTGCTAGAGACCCAACGGACAGGGACACTGAAGCTTTCTTT	CSARDPTDRDTEAFF
TRBD2	TRBV14	TRBJ2-7	.	TGTGCCAGCAGCCAAGAGGGGATCGGTAGCGGGGGTCTCACCTACGAGCAGTACTTC	CASSQEGIGSGGLTYEQYF
TRBD2	TRBV20-1	TRBJ2-7	.	TGCAGTGCTAGATACCCCAACCTAGCGGGAGTATACGAGCAGTACTTC	CSARYPNLAGVYEQYF
.	TRBV20-1	TRBJ1-4	.	TGCAGTGCTAAGGGGGGAGGTGAAAAACTGTTTTTT	CSAKGGGEKLFF
.	TRBV28	TRBJ2-1	many	TGTGCCAGCAGCTGGGGACCTTCCTACAATGAGCAGTTCTTC	CASSWGPSYNEQFF
TRBD2	TRBV6-1	TRBJ2-7	few	TGTGCCAGCCGGGGGGGAGCCTACGAGCAGCACTTC	CASRGGAYEQHF
.	TRBV30	TRBJ2-7	.	TGTGCCTGGAGTGTAACTACTAGCCCCCGACCGTACTTC	CAWSVTTSPRPYF
TRBD2	TRBV12-3/TRBV12-4	TRBJ2-7	few	TGTGCCAGCAGTGTTACGCTAGCGGGAGGGCCGTACGAGCAGTACTTC	CASSVTLAGGPYEQYF
.	TRBV27	TRBJ2-7	.	TGTGCCAGCAGTCCAGGGTACGAGCAGTACTTC	CASSPGYEQYF
TRBD2	TRBV12-3/TRBV12-4	TRBJ2-7	few	TGTGCCAGCAGGGGACTAGCGGGACAACGCGAGCAGTACTTC	CASRGLAGQREQYF
.	TRBV20-1	TRBJ2-3	medium-sized	TGCAGTGCTCCGAAGCGAGCTAATACGCAGTATTTT	CSAPKRANTQYF
.	TRBV7-3	TRBJ2-7	.	TGTGCCAGCAGCCCGGGGACCTCCTGGGAGCAGTACTTC	CASSPGTSWEQYF
TRBD1	TRBV11-3	TRBJ2-7	.	TGTGCCAGCAGCTTGGGGGGACAGGGCCACGAGCAGTACTTC	CASSLGGQGHEQYF
TRBD1	TRBV18	TRBJ2-7	.	TGTGCCAGCTCAGCCAGGGGGCCGCCGGGGAGCGAGCAGTACTTC	CASSARGPPGSEQYF
TRBD1	TRBV15	TRBJ2-5	few	TGTGCCACCAGCAGGGATAGAGGGGGCACTGGACGAGAGACCCAGTACTTC	CATSRDRGGTGRETQYF
.	TRBV7-2	TRBJ2-2	.	TGTGCCAGCAGCTGGACGCTTACCGGGGAGCTGTTTTTT	CASSWTLTGELFF
.	TRBV7-9	TRBJ1-1	medium-sized	TGTGCCAGCAGCTTAGAAGGCCACAGCGAAGCTTTCTTT	CASSLEGHSEAFF
.	TRBV6-2/TRBV6-3	TRBJ2-7	.	TGTGCCAGCAGCCACCGGGACCCCAGGGACGAGCAGTACTTC	CASSHRDPRDEQYF
TRBD2	TRBV6-2/TRBV6-3	TRBJ2-3	medium-sized	TGTGCCAGCAGTTACGGCGGGAGGAGGACAGATACGCAGTATTTT	CASSYGGRRTDTQYF
.	TRBV6-5	TRBJ2-1	.	TGTGCCAGCAGTTACTCAGGGAGTGATGAGCAGTTCTTC	CASSYSGSDEQFF
.	TRBV15	TRBJ2-7	few	TGTGCCACCAGCCCGACTCCGGGACGGGAGCAGTACTTC	CATSPTPGREQYF
TRBD1	TRBV25-1	TRBJ1-5	few	TGTGCCAGCCAGGGGGGGCTCAATCAGCCCCAGCATTTT	CASQGGLNQPQHF
.	TRBV5-1	TRBJ2-5	.	TGCGCCAGCAGCTTGGTCCGGGGCCCCCACCAAGAGACCCAGTACTTC	CASSLVRGPHQETQYF